This T cell receptor beta chain was obtained from a study of T cell responses to AZD1222 COVID-19 vaccine. Study findings and constraints: Donors skewed white British and female; clonal diversity was possibly underestimated. Spike-wide vaccine-associated CD4 TCRs dominated at 160-218 and 743-854.

TCRdb keeps only in-frame clones here, not all; method: immunoSEQ multiplex PCR. The data show 95,000 to 130,000 clones, 80% to 90% seen once. Germline V gives CDR1 SSHAT, CDR2 FNYEAQ (reference sequence). The CDR3 length is 16 residues. Of note for this clone: Its specificity is unknown. At one end, the junction sequence differs from germline, possibly due to a read error.

Sequences were derived from peripheral blood, sampled on day 0 of MenACWY control vaccination. The source is an adult in good health. This chain joins TRBV7-7 and TRBJ2-2, with 7 nucleotides matching TRBD1. The CDR3 nucleotides are TGTGCTAGCAGCTTAGGGACAGCCGGCTACACCGGGGAGCTGTTTTTT. Its translation: CASSLGTAGYTGELFF. The full variable domain, in which reference TRBV7-7 and TRBJ2-2 provide the parts outside the CDR3, is GAGVSQSPRYKVTKRGQDVTLRCDPISSHATLYWYQQALGQGPEFLTYFNYEAQPDKSGLPSDRFSAERPEGSISTLTIQRTEQRDSAMYRCASSLGTAGYTGELFFGEGSRLTVL.